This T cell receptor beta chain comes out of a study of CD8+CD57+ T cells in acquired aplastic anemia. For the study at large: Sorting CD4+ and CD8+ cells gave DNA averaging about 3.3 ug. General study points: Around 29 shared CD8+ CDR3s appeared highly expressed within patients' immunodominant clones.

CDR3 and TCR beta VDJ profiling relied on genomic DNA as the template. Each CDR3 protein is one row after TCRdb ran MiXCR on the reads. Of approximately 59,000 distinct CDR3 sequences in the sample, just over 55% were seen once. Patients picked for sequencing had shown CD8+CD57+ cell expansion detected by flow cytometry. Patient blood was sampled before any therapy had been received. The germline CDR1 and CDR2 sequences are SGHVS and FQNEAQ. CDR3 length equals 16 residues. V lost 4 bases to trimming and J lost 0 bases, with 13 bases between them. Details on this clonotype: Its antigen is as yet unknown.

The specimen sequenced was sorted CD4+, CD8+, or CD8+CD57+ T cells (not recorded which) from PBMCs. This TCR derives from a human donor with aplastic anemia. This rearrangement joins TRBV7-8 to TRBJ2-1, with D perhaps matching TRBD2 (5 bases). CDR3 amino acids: CASSSNVGSSYNEQFF. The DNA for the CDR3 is TGTGCCAGCAGCTCAAATGTGGGGAGCTCCTACAATGAGCAGTTCTTC.